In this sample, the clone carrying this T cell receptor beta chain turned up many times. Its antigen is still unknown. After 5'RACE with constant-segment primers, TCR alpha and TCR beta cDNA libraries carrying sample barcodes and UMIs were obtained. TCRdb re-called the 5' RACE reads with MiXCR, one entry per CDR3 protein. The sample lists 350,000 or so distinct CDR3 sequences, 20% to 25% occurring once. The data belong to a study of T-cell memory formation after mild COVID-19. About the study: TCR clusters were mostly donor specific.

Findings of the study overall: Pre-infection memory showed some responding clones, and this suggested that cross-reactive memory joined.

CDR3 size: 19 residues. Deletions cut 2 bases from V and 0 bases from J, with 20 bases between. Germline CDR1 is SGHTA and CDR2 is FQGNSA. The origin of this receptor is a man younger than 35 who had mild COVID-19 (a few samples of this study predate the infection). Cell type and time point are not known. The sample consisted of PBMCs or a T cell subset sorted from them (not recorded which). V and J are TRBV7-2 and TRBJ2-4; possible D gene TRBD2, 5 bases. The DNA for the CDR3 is TGTGCCAGCAGCTTATTTATCGGGGAGCGACGACTAGCCAAAAACATTCAGTACTTC. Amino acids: CASSLFIGERRLAKNIQYF.